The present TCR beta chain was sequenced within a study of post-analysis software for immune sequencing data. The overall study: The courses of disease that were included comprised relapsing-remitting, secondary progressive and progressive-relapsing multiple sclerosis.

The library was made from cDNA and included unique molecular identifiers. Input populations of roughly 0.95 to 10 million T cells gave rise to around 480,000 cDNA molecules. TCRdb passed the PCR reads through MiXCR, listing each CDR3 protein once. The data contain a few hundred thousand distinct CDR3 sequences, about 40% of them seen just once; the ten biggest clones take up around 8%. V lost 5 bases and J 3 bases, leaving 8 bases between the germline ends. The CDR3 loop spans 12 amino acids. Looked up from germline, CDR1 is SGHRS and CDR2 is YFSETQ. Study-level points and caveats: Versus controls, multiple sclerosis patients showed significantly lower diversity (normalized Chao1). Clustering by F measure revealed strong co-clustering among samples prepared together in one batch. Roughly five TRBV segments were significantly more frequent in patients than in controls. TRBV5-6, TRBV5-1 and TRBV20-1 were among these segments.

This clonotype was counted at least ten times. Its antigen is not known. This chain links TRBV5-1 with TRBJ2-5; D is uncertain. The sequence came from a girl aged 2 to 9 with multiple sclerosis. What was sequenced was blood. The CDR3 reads CASRRSEETQYF. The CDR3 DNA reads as TGCGCCAGCAGGCGTTCGGAAGAGACCCAGTACTTC.